The rows below give T cell receptor beta chains drawn from one sample of a study of T-cell reconstitution after alpha-beta-depleted transplantation in children. TCRdb fed the PCR reads into MiXCR, producing one record per CDR3 protein. Among a few hundred thousand distinct CDR3 sequences listed, roughly 13% were seen once. The starting material was PBMCs, mostly from graft donor cells, obtained 360 days after TCRalphabeta/CD19-depleted stem cell transplant. The receptors here all came from a male patient between 10 and 17 years old who had a stem cell transplant for acute myeloid leukemia, so the T cells may come from the graft donor. CDR3s include the opening cysteine and the closing phenylalanine or tryptophan. D genes are given only for firm matches. Expanded clones get a size class; other rows say once, few or many, or leave the size out.

v_gene	d_gene	abundance	j_gene	CDR3nt	CDR3aa
TRBV7-8	-	few	TRBJ1-5	TGTGCCAGCAGCACAGAGGGGGGGGGCAATCAGCCCCAGCATTTT	CASSTEGGGNQPQHF
TRBV21-1	-	few	TRBJ2-7	TGTGCCAGCACCAACTCCCAGACAGGGCGGACCTACGAGCAGTACTTC	CASTNSQTGRTYEQYF
TRBV7-6	-	-	TRBJ2-5	TGTGCCAGCAGCGCTTACCTTGGGAGGGAGACCCAGTACTTC	CASSAYLGRETQYF
TRBV28	-	few	TRBJ2-6	TGTGCCAGCAGTTTCTTGGGGTGGGGGAACTCTGGGGCCAACGTCCTGACTTTC	CASSFLGWGNSGANVLTF
TRBV12-5	-	few	TRBJ2-2	TGTGCTAGTGGCCGGGACTCCCTGGCCGGGGAGCTGTTTTTT	CASGRDSLAGELFF
TRBV5-1	-	few	TRBJ2-7	TGCGCCAGCAGCCTAGGTTGGCCCTACGAGCAGTACTTC	CASSLGWPYEQYF
TRBV20-1	-	few	TRBJ2-7	TGCAGTGCTAGGATTCCCGGGGTGGGAAGGAGCTACGAGCAGTACTTC	CSARIPGVGRSYEQYF
TRBV29-1	-	-	TRBJ2-3	TGCAGCGTTGAAGAAATTCGACTAGAGAGGTTCACAGATACGCAGTATTTT	CSVEEIRLERFTDTQYF
TRBV27	TRBD1	-	TRBJ2-7	TGTGCCAGCAGTACCCGGGACAGGGTCTTCTACGAGCAGTACTTC	CASSTRDRVFYEQYF
TRBV20-1	TRBD1	many	TRBJ2-1	TGCAGTGCGTCCGGGACAGGGACTTACAATGAGCAGTTCTTC	CSASGTGTYNEQFF
TRBV20-1	TRBD2	few	TRBJ2-7	TGCAGTGCTTTAGGGACTAGCGGATACTACGAGCAGTACTTC	CSALGTSGYYEQYF
TRBV9	-	-	TRBJ2-2	TGTGCCAGCAGCGTAGAGCTATACACCGGGGAGCTGTTTTTT	CASSVELYTGELFF
TRBV5-1	TRBD2	few	TRBJ2-2	TGCGCCAGCAGCTGGTTTGGGACTAGCGGGAGCGACACCGGGGAGCTGTTTTTT	CASSWFGTSGSDTGELFF
TRBV20-1	TRBD2	-	TRBJ2-2	TGCAGTGCTAGGCGGCTAGCGGGAGGCCTGAACACCGGGGAGCTGTTTTTT	CSARRLAGGLNTGELFF
TRBV28	-	many	TRBJ2-7	TGTGCCAGCATATCACCGGCCTACTGGGGTTACGAGCAGTACTTC	CASISPAYWGYEQYF
TRBV30	-	many	TRBJ2-1	TGTGCCTGGAGTCCGGGAGAATGGGAGTATGAGCAGTTCTTC	CAWSPGEWEYEQFF
TRBV20-1	-	-	TRBJ2-7	TGCAGTGCCCGTCTTTTCTTGGGCTCCCCTTACGAGCAGTACTTC	CSARLFLGSPYEQYF
TRBV25-1	-	few	TRBJ1-6	TGTGCCAGCAGTGAATTTGGGGGTAGCTTTGATTCACCCCTCCACTTT	CASSEFGGSFDSPLHF
TRBV5-1	-	few	TRBJ2-5	TGCGCCAGCAGAATTCTAGAAGAGACCCAGTACTTC	CASRILEETQYF
TRBV7-2	-	few	TRBJ1-2	TGTGCCAGCAGAGGGCGGGGGGATAACTATGGCTACACCTTC	CASRGRGDNYGYTF
TRBV3-1	-	many	TRBJ1-1	TGTGCCAGCAGCCTCCCGGGTAGGCCCGAAGCTTTCTTT	CASSLPGRPEAFF